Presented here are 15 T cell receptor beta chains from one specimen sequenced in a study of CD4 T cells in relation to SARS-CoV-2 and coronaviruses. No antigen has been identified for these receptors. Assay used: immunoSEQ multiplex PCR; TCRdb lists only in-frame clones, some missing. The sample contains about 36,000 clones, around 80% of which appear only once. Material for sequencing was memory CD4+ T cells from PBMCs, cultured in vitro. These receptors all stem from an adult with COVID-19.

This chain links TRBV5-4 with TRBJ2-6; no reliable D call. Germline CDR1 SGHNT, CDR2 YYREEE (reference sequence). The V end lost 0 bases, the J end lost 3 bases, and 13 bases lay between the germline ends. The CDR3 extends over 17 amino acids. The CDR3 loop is CASSLAGTPGGANVLTF. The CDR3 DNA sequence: TGTGCCAGCAGCTTGGCCGGAACCCCCGGTGGGGCCAACGTCCTGACTTTC.

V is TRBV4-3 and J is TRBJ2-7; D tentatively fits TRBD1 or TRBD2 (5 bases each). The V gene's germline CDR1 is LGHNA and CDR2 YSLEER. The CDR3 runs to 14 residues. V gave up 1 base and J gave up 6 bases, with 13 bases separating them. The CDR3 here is CASSQGTGAPEQYF. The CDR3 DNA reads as TGCGCCAGCAGCCAAGGCACCGGGGCCCCCGAGCAGTACTTC.

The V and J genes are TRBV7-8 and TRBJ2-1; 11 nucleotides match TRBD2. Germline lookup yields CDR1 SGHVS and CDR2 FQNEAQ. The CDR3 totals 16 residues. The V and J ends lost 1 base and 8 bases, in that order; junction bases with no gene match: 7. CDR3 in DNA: TGTGCCAGCAGCTTAGGACGACTAGCGGGACGCGATGAGCAGTTCTTC. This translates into CASSLGRLAGRDEQFF.

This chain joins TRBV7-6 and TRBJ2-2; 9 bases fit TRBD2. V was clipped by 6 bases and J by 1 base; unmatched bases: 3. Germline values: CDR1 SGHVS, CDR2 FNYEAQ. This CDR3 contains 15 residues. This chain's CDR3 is CASRATSGNTGELFF. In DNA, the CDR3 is TGTGCCAGCAGAGCGACTAGCGGGAACACCGGGGAGCTGTTTTTT.

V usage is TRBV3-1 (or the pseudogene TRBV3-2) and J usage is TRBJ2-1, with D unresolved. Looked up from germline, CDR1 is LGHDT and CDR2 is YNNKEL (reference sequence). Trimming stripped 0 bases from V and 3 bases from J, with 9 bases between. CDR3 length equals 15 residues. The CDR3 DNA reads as TGTGCCAGCAGCCAAGATCGCAACTTCTACAATGAGCAGTTCTTC. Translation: CASSQDRNFYNEQFF.

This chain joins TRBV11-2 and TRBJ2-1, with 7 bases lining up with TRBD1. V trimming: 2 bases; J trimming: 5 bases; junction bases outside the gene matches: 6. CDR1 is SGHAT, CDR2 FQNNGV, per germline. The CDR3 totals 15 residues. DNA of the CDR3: TGTGCCAGCAGCTTAAGACAGGGTGTTGACAATGAGCAGTTCTTC. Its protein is CASSLRQGVDNEQFF. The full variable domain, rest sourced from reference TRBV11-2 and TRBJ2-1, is EAGVAQSPRYKIIEKRQSVAFWCNPISGHATLYWYQQILGQGPKLLIQFQNNGVVDDSQLPKDRFSAERLKGVDSTLKIQPAKLEDSAVYLCASSLRQGVDNEQFFGPGTRLTVL.

The CDR3 is CSASFEQFF. The CDR3 DNA is TGCAGTGCTAGTTTTGAGCAGTTCTTC. This rearrangement joins TRBV20-1 to TRBJ2-1; D remains ambiguous. V gave up 3 bases and J gave up 9 bases, with 3 bases separating them. CDR3 length equals 9 residues. Germline V gene data show CDR1 as DFQATT and CDR2 as SNEGSKA (reference sequence).

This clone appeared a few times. The DNA for the CDR3 is TGTGCCAGTAGGCAGACAGGGGACGGACAGCCCCAGCATTTT. This codes for CASRQTGDGQPQHF. The rearrangement uses TRBV19 and TRBJ1-5; 8 bases are shared with TRBD1. This CDR3 is 14 amino acids long. Germline loops: CDR1 LNHDA, CDR2 SQIVND (reference sequence). V shed 6 bases and J 7 bases; nucleotides not matched to a gene: 8. Complete variable domain (other parts from reference TRBV19 and TRBJ1-5): DGGITQSPKYLFRKEGQNVTLSCEQNLNHDAMYWYRQDPGQGLRLIYYSQIVNDFQKGDIAEGYSVSREKKESFPLTVTSAQKNPTAFYLCASRQTGDGQPQHFGDGTRLSIL.

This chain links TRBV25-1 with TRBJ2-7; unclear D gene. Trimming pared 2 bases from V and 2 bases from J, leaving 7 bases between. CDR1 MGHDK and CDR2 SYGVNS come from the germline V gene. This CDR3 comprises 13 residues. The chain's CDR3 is CASSEDGPYEQYF. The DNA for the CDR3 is TGTGCCAGCAGTGAAGACGGGCCCTACGAGCAGTACTTC.

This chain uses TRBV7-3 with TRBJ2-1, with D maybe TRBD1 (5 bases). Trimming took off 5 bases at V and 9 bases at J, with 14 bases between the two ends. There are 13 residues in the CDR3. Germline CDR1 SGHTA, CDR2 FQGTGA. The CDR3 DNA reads TGTGCCAGCAGCACCGTTCAGGGCGGTGAGCAGTTCTTC. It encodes CASSTVQGGEQFF. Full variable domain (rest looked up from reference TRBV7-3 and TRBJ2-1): GAGVSQTPSNKVTEKGKYVELRCDPISGHTALYWYRQSLGQGPEFLIYFQGTGAADDSGLPNDRFFAVRPEGSVSTLKIQRTERGDSAVYLCASSTVQGGEQFFGPGTRLTVL.

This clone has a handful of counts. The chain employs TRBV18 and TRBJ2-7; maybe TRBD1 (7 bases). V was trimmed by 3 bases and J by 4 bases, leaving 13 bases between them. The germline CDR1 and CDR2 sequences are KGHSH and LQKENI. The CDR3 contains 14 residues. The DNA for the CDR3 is TGTGCCAGCTCACCCCTCAGGGGGGCTTACGAGCAGTACTTC. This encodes CASSPLRGAYEQYF.

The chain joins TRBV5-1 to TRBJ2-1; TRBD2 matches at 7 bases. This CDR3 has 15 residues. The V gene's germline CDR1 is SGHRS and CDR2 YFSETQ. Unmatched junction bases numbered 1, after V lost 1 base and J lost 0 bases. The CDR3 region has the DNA TGCGCCAGCAGCTTGCAGCGGGGCTCCTACAATGAGCAGTTCTTC. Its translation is CASSLQRGSYNEQFF.

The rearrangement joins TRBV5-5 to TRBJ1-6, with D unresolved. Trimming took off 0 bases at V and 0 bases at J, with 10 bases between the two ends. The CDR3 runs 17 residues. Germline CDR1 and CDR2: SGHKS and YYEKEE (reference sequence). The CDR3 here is CASSLDLGSSYNSPLHF. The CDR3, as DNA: TGTGCCAGCAGCTTGGATCTCGGGAGCTCCTATAATTCACCCCTCCACTTT.

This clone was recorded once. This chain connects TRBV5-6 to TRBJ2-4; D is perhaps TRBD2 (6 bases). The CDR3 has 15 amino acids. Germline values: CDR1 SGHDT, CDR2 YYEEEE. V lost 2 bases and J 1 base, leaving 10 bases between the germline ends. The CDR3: CASSFLAAAKNIQYF. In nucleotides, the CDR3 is TGTGCCAGCAGCTTCTTAGCGGCGGCCAAAAACATTCAGTACTTC.

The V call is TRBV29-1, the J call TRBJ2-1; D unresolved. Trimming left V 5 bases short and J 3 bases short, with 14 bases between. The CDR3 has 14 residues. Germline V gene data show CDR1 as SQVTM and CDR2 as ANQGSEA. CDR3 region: CSVPLRARYNEQFF. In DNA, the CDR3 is TGCAGCGTTCCCCTCCGGGCTCGCTACAATGAGCAGTTCTTC.